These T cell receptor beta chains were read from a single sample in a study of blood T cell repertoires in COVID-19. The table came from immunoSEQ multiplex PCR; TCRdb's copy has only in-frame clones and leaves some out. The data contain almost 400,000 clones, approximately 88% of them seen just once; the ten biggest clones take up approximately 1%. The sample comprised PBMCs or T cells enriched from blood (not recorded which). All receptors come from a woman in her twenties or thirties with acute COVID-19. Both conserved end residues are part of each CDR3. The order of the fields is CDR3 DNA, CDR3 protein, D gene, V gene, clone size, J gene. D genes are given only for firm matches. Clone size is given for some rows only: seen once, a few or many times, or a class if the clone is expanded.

cdr3_nt: TGTGCCGTCCGATGGGGTAGCGGGGTCAACACAGATACGCAGTATTTT; cdr3_aa: CAVRWGSGVNTDTQYF; d_call: TRBD2; v_call: TRBV10-3; clone_size: -; j_call: TRBJ2-3
cdr3_nt: TGTGCCAGTAGTCCCGTGGACCAGGGAACCTATGGCTACACCTTC; cdr3_aa: CASSPVDQGTYGYTF; d_call: -; v_call: TRBV19; clone_size: once; j_call: TRBJ1-2
cdr3_nt: TGTGCCAGCAGCCCAGGACAGGGTCTCTATGGCTACACCTTC; cdr3_aa: CASSPGQGLYGYTF; d_call: TRBD1; v_call: TRBV6-5; clone_size: -; j_call: TRBJ1-2
cdr3_nt: TGTGCCACCCCCGGCCGGGCGGGGGGCACAGATACGCAGTATTTT; cdr3_aa: CATPGRAGGTDTQYF; d_call: TRBD2; v_call: TRBV18; clone_size: -; j_call: TRBJ2-3
cdr3_nt: TGTGCCAGCAGCGGGGACAGGGAGCAGTACTTC; cdr3_aa: CASSGDREQYF; d_call: TRBD1; v_call: TRBV5-5; clone_size: -; j_call: TRBJ2-7
cdr3_nt: TGTGCCAGCAGTTTCGGGTTCACTGAAGCTTTCTTT; cdr3_aa: CASSFGFTEAFF; d_call: -; v_call: TRBV12-3/TRBV12-4; clone_size: -; j_call: TRBJ1-1
cdr3_nt: TGTGCCAGCAGTTTAAACGGTCACTATGGCTACACCTTC; cdr3_aa: CASSLNGHYGYTF; d_call: -; v_call: TRBV28; clone_size: -; j_call: TRBJ1-2
cdr3_nt: TGTGCCAGCAGTTTTGGGACAGGCTTCCCGAACTATGGCTACACCTTC; cdr3_aa: CASSFGTGFPNYGYTF; d_call: TRBD1; v_call: TRBV6-5; clone_size: -; j_call: TRBJ1-2
cdr3_nt: TGTGCCAGCAGCCCGCGAGGTTCATACTACAATGAGCAGTTCTTC; cdr3_aa: CASSPRGSYYNEQFF; d_call: -; v_call: TRBV7-9; clone_size: once; j_call: TRBJ2-1
cdr3_nt: TGTGCCAGCTCACACCGGGACAGGGAATACGAGCAGTACTTC; cdr3_aa: CASSHRDREYEQYF; d_call: TRBD1; v_call: TRBV18; clone_size: -; j_call: TRBJ2-7
cdr3_nt: TGTGCCAGCAGTGAAGCGGGGGGGTCCTACAATGAGCAGTTCTTC; cdr3_aa: CASSEAGGSYNEQFF; d_call: TRBD2; v_call: TRBV6-1; clone_size: -; j_call: TRBJ2-1
cdr3_nt: TGTGCTAGTGGTCCAAATCGAGGTACGCAGTATTTT; cdr3_aa: CASGPNRGTQYF; d_call: -; v_call: TRBV12-5; clone_size: -; j_call: TRBJ2-3